The subject of this entry is one TCR beta chain. V lost 0 bases and J lost 5; bases outside the gene matches: 9. Germline V gene lookup returns CDR1 KGHDR and CDR2 SFDVKD. This CDR3 comprises 18 residues. Profiling relied on immunoSEQ multiplex PCR, and the TCRdb table lists in-frame clones only, not all of them. The sample records 350,000 to 450,000 clones, 91% being singletons. The data belong to a study of blood T cell repertoires in COVID-19. Study-level background: Spain, Italy and the United States supplied samples that represented acute and convalescent COVID-19. The analysed material was cDNA or gDNA that came from T cells, B-cell-depleted T cells, or PBMCs.

The receptor's source is a woman aged 40 to 50 who had been exposed to COVID-19. The rearrangement links TRBV24-1 to TRBJ2-1; 10 positions agree with TRBD2. The specimen sequenced was PBMCs or T cells enriched from blood (not recorded which). The CDR3: CATSDLPSGRAGDNEQFF. The CDR3 DNA is TGTGCCACCAGTGATTTGCCCAGCGGGAGGGCGGGCGACAATGAGCAGTTCTTC.